A single sample gave rise to the 9 T cell receptor beta chains below, sequenced in a study of blood T cells in healthy people across ages. A sample-barcoded 5' primer and a J-beta primer mix were used in a second PCR of roughly 7 to 12 cycles. TCRdb analysed the 5' RACE reads with MiXCR anew, one entry per CDR3 protein. The repertoire holds 1.8 million or so distinct CDR3 sequences, with about two fifths as singletons. Sequencing was done on a sample of blood. The receptors were sampled from a human donor in good health.

This clonotype has only one observation. The chain recombines TRBV6-5 with TRBJ1-2; weak D call: TRBD1 (6 bases). The V and J ends lost 4 bases and 5 bases respectively, with 11 bases between them. Germline CDR1 reads MNHEY; CDR2 reads SVGAGI. CDR3 size: 13 residues. The CDR3 loop is CASSLRQEYGYTF. CDR3 nucleotides: TGTGCCAGCAGTTTAAGACAGGAGTATGGCTACACCTTC.

In nucleotides, the CDR3 is TGTGCCAGCAGAGACAGCCTTAACTATGGCTACACCTTC. Amino acid sequence: CASRDSLNYGYTF. J is TRBJ1-2 and V is TRBV28; the D gene is possibly TRBD1 (5 bases). The CDR3 sequence is 13 residues long. Trimming stripped 6 bases from V and 1 base from J, with 9 bases between. CDR1 is MDHEN and CDR2 is SYDVKM in the germline V gene.

The sample holds a few counts of this clonotype. J is TRBJ2-7 and V is TRBV20-1; D may be TRBD2 (7 bases). V gave up 3 bases and J gave up 0 bases, with 21 bases separating them. Germline CDR1 is DFQATT and CDR2 is SNEGSKA (reference sequence). The CDR3 covers 17 residues. CDR3 amino acids: CSASGTLGGPSSYEQYF. CDR3 DNA sequence: TGCAGTGCTAGTGGTACTTTGGGGGGGCCGAGCTCCTACGAGCAGTACTTC.

This clonotype has more than one count but fewer than ten. This sequence joins TRBV15 and TRBJ1-2; D might be TRBD1 (5 bases). With 0 bases removed from V and 5 bases from J, the gap between germline ends came to 10 bases. Germline CDR1 and CDR2: LNHNV and YYDKDF (reference sequence). The CDR3 totals 14 residues. CDR3 in DNA: TGTGCCACCAGCAGAGATCAGGGTACATATGGCTACACCTTC. Residues: CATSRDQGTYGYTF.

The V gene is TRBV9, the J gene TRBJ1-2, with unresolved D. The germline V gene has CDR1 SGDLS and CDR2 YYNGEE. V was pared by 4 bases and J by 7 bases, with 14 bases between. This CDR3 is built from 13 residues. The CDR3: CASSRFRASGYTF. The DNA for the CDR3 is TGTGCCAGCAGCCGATTCCGGGCGAGTGGCTACACCTTC.

This sequence joins TRBV5-1 and TRBJ2-3; D perhaps matches TRBD2 (6 bases). Germline CDR1 SGHRS, CDR2 YFSETQ. The CDR3 loop spans 14 amino acids. V was cut by 1 base and J by 4 bases, with 10 bases left in between. The CDR3 bases are TGCGCCAGCAGCTTGTACGGGACTGCAGATACGCAGTATTTT. This encodes CASSLYGTADTQYF.

The table lists this clonotype with a few counts. DNA for the CDR3: TGTGCCAGCAAGGATCCCGGGACAGAAGAGACCCAGTACTTC. Its translation: CASKDPGTEETQYF. V usage is TRBV6-2 or TRBV6-3 and J usage is TRBJ2-5, with 7 bases aligning to TRBD1. Germline CDR1 and CDR2: MNHEY and SVGEGT. Unmatched junction bases numbered 8, after V lost 7 bases and J lost 3 bases. This CDR3 comprises 14 residues.

With regard to this clonotype: This could be a read error, since a much larger clone is one nucleotide away. CDR3 sequence reads: CASSPSGGLEQYF. As DNA, the CDR3 is TGTGCCAGCAGCCCCAGCGGGGGTCTCGAGCAGTACTTC. This chain connects TRBV7-3 to TRBJ2-5, with 8 bases fitting TRBD2. With the DNA end fitting TRBJ2-7 better, the J assignment may be wrong. There are 13 residues in the CDR3. Germline V CDR1 and CDR2: SGHTA, FQGTGA.

The V and J genes are TRBV11-2 and TRBJ2-5, with D possibly matching TRBD1 (6 bases). The germline V and J ends were trimmed by 3 bases and 5 bases, with 22 bases remaining between them. CDR3 size: 17 residues. Germline CDR1 and CDR2: SGHAT and FQNNGV. The CDR3 region is CASSFSGTPNPWETQYF. The CDR3, as DNA: TGTGCCAGCAGCTTCTCCGGGACACCTAATCCTTGGGAGACCCAGTACTTC.